The 20 T cell receptor beta chains listed next were all sequenced from one sample in a study of T cells in Graves' hyperthyroidism and ophthalmopathy. RNA transcripts were the template for amplifying TCR beta CDR3 regions. HTBI primers drove first-round RT-PCR of the TCR CDR3. MiXCR was run by TCRdb on the multiplex PCR reads, yielding one entry per CDR3 protein. Of over 450,000 distinct CDR3 sequences listed, 13% to 15% are singletons. The sample was blood. These receptors all stem from a woman between 18 and 29 years old with Graves' hyperthyroidism.

This clonotype was counted ten times or more. The chain recombines TRBV25-1 with TRBJ2-7, with TRBD2 identical over 10 bases. The CDR3 has 15 residues. The junction had 6 bases not matched to a gene; V was cut back by 3 bases and J by 4 bases. The germline V gene encodes CDR1 MGHDK and CDR2 SYGVNS. This CDR3 is CASSESTSGQYEQYF. CDR3 in DNA: TGTGCCAGCAGTGAGTCGACTAGCGGGCAGTACGAGCAGTACTTC.

This clonotype was observed at least ten times. The gene calls are TRBV27 and TRBJ1-2; D unresolved. V was trimmed by 3 bases and J by 8 bases, leaving 16 bases between them. Germline assignment: CDR1 MNHEY and CDR2 SMNVEV (reference sequence). The CDR3 covers 14 residues. The CDR3: CASSFNGRVEGYTF. The DNA of the CDR3 is TGTGCCAGCAGTTTTAATGGAAGGGTCGAGGGCTACACCTTC.

Ten or more counts support this clonotype. V is TRBV5-1 and J is TRBJ2-3; tentative D call: TRBD2 (6 bases). Per the germline V gene, CDR1 is SGHRS and CDR2 is YFSETQ. The V end was cut by 1 base, the J end by 6 bases, with 18 bases between. This CDR3 contains 16 residues. CDR3 amino acids: CASSLSQGGLADTQYF. In DNA form, the CDR3 reads TGCGCCAGCAGCTTGTCTCAGGGAGGTCTGGCGGATACGCAGTATTTT.

In its sample, this clonotype was seen many times. This sequence joins TRBV10-3 and TRBJ2-7; 8 nucleotides match TRBD1. This CDR3 is built from 13 residues. In germline, CDR1 is ENHRY, CDR2 SYGVKD. V shed 4 bases, J shed 2 bases, and the junction held 1 base outside the gene matches. CDR3 bases: TGTGCCATCAGTGGGGACAGGACCTACGAGCAGTACGTC. Its translation is CAISGDRTYEQYV.

This clonotype was picked up many times. The V gene is TRBV12-3 or TRBV12-4, the J gene TRBJ2-7, with D tentatively TRBD2 (6 bases). The CDR3 contains 13 residues. V lost 3 bases and J lost 5, with 11 bases in between. CDR3 in DNA: TGTGCCAGCAGTTTCCTGGAGGGGCACGAGCAGTACTTC. Its translation: CASSFLEGHEQYF.

The V and J genes are TRBV30 and TRBJ2-1; 12 bases align to TRBD2. The CDR3 length is 15 residues. The germline V gene has CDR1 GTSNPN and CDR2 SVGIG (reference sequence). Trimming removed 4 bases from V and 7 bases from J; junction bases left unmatched: 8. The CDR3 DNA follows: TGTGCCTGGACTAGCGGGAGGGCATTTGCGAATGAGCAGTTCTTC. As protein: CAWTSGRAFANEQFF.

This clonotype was seen only once. The rearrangement joins TRBV19 to TRBJ1-1, with 8 bases matching TRBD1. The V gene end was trimmed by 8 bases and the J gene end by 4 bases; junction bases not matched to a gene: 6. The CDR3 runs to 13 residues. Germline V gene lookup returns CDR1 LNHDA and CDR2 SQIVND (reference sequence). CDR3 sequence reads: CASGQGGITEAFF. CDR3 DNA sequence: TGTGCCAGTGGACAGGGAGGGATCACTGAAGCTTTCTTT.

The table lists this clonotype with many counts. The chain employs TRBV19 and TRBJ2-5; D is possibly TRBD1 or TRBD2 (5 bases each). V gave up 2 bases and J gave up 7 bases, with 11 bases separating them. There are 13 residues in the CDR3. The germline V gene has CDR1 LNHDA and CDR2 SQIVND (reference sequence). The CDR3 loop is CASSISWDGTQYF. The CDR3 DNA follows: TGTGCCAGTAGTATATCTTGGGACGGGACCCAGTACTTC.

This clonotype was counted at least ten times. This sequence joins TRBV20-1 and TRBJ1-1; 7 nucleotides align to TRBD1. This CDR3 contains 13 residues. The V and J ends lost 3 bases and 10 bases, in that order; junction bases with no gene match: 11. Germline CDR1 and CDR2: DFQATT and SNEGSKA (reference sequence). The CDR3 bases are TGCAGTGCTAGCCCGGGACAGCCACAGGGAGCTTTCTTT. This codes for CSASPGQPQGAFF.

The sample holds many counts of this clonotype. The CDR3 nucleotides read TGTGCCAGCTCACCACGTAAAGGGAAGGATGGCTACACCTTC. This codes for CASSPRKGKDGYTF. The chain employs TRBV18 and TRBJ1-2; D is uncertain. The ends were cut back, 1 base at V and 6 bases at J, with 12 bases in the middle. CDR1 and CDR2 from the germline V gene are KGHSH and LQKENI. This CDR3 is 14 amino acids long.

This clonotype was found a few times. A clone one base away is much larger, so this may be a read error. This chain uses TRBV19 with TRBJ2-1; D may be TRBD1 (5 bases). The length of the CDR3 is 18 residues. Looked up from germline, CDR1 is LNHDA and CDR2 is SQIVND (reference sequence). The CDR3 nucleotides are TGTGCCAGTACTATAGGCCGTGGGGCACCAGCGTACTACAATGAGCAGTTCTTC. Translation: CASTIGRGAPAYYNEQFF.

This clonotype was seen repeatedly, ten times or more. V is TRBV29-1 and J is TRBJ2-5; possibly TRBD1 for D (7 bases). With 0 bases removed from V and 2 bases from J, the gap between germline ends came to 13 bases. Germline CDR1 reads SQVTM; CDR2 reads ANQGSEA. This CDR3 is built from 15 residues. Here the CDR3 reads CSVEDRGTAQETQYF. The CDR3 nucleotides read TGCAGCGTTGAAGACAGGGGGACTGCACAAGAGACCCAGTACTTC.

This clonotype occurred many times. This sequence joins TRBV29-1 and TRBJ2-5, with 8 nucleotides matching TRBD1. The germline gives CDR1 SQVTM, CDR2 ANQGSEA. Germline trimming cut 6 bases from V and 5 bases from J; bases unmatched to any gene: 14. This CDR3 is built from 15 residues. Written as DNA, the CDR3 is TGCAGCGTCTGTGGGATGACAGGGGTTAGGGAGACCCAGTACTTC. It codes for CSVCGMTGVRETQYF. The whole variable domain, filled in from reference TRBV29-1 and TRBJ2-5, reads SAVISQKPSRDICQRGTSLTIQCQVDSQVTMMFWYRQQPGQSLTLIATANQGSEATYESGFVIDKFPISRPNLTFSTLTVSNMSPEDSSIYLCSVCGMTGVRETQYFGPGTRLLVL.

At least ten counts were recorded for this clonotype. The genes are TRBV11-3 and TRBJ2-1, with D unresolved. CDR1 SGHNT and CDR2 YENEEA come from the germline V gene. Trimming cost V 2 bases and J 6 bases, with 14 bases left between them. The CDR3 has 15 amino acids. CDR3 sequence reads: CASSLYGPSTNEQFF. The CDR3 region has the DNA TGTGCCAGCAGCTTATACGGGCCGTCCACCAATGAGCAGTTCTTC.

The chain carries TRBV4-1 and TRBJ2-1; D ambiguous. This CDR3 spans 17 amino acids. Germline loops: CDR1 MGHRA, CDR2 YSYEKL. V was shortened by 0 bases and J by 0 bases, with 12 bases between the two germline ends. CDR3 residues: CASSQDPTLSSYNEQFF. The CDR3 nucleotides are TGCGCCAGCAGCCAAGATCCGACATTGAGCTCCTACAATGAGCAGTTCTTC.

V and J are TRBV20-1 and TRBJ1-5; D gene ambiguous. V lost 3 bases to trimming and J lost 4 bases, with 7 bases between them. The CDR3 runs 12 residues. Germline V gene sequence: CDR1 DFQATT, CDR2 SNEGSKA (reference sequence). The CDR3 sequence: CSASATNQPQHF. CDR3 sequence (DNA): TGCAGTGCTAGTGCTACGAATCAGCCCCAGCATTTT.

The chain has TRBV27 and TRBJ1-2; TRBD1 aligns across 11 bases. Trimming took 5 bases from V and 4 from J; bases not matched to a gene: 18. Germline lookup yields CDR1 MNHEY and CDR2 SMNVEV (reference sequence). This CDR3 has 19 residues. The CDR3 loop is CASSLLPGQGELTGYGYTF. The CDR3 region has the DNA TGTGCCAGCAGTCTCCTGCCGGGACAGGGGGAGCTAACTGGCTATGGCTACACCTTC.

This clonotype was observed at least ten times. The genes are TRBV2 and TRBJ2-3, with 10 bases matching TRBD2. Germline assignment: CDR1 SNHLY and CDR2 FYNNEI. Losses at the gene ends were 5 bases for V and 2 bases for J; bases not matched to a gene: 7. The CDR3 spans 16 residues. CDR3 region: CASSTLAGANTDTQYF. In nucleotides, the CDR3 is TGTGCCAGCAGTACTCTAGCGGGAGCCAACACAGATACGCAGTATTTT.

This clonotype was picked up a small number of times. The rearrangement joins TRBV24-1 to TRBJ2-1, with D possibly TRBD2 on 5 matching bases. This CDR3 contains 12 residues. V dropped 9 bases and J dropped 10 bases, with 15 bases sitting between them. CDR1 and CDR2 from the germline V gene are KGHDR and SFDVKD. CDR3 coding DNA: TGTGCCACCTCAAGCGGAGTCCGGGAGCAGTTCTTC. This translates into CATSSGVREQFF.

This chain links TRBV19 with TRBJ2-4, with TRBD2 matching over 7 bases. Germline CDR1 reads LNHDA; CDR2 reads SQIVND (reference sequence). V shed 3 bases and J 4 bases; nucleotides not matched to a gene: 12. This CDR3 has 17 residues. CDR3 sequence: CASSMGWIAGQKNIQYF. For the CDR3, the DNA is TGTGCCAGTAGTATGGGGTGGATAGCGGGCCAGAAAAACATTCAGTACTTC.